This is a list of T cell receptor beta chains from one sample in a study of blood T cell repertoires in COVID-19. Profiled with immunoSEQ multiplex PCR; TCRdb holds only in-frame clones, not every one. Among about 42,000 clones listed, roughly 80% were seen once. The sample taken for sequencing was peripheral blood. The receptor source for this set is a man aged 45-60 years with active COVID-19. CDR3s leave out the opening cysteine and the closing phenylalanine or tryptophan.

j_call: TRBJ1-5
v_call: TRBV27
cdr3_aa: ASSLTVNQPQH

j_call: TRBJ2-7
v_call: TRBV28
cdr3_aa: ASSSPAGTGSTQGY

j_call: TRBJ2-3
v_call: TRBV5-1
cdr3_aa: ASSHGTSGGSDTQY

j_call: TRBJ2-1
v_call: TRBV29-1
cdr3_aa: SVRLAGAYNEQF

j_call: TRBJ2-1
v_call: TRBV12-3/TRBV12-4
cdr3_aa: ASSLAGTSGF

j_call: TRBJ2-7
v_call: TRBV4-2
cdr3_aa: ASSQDRDRVEQY

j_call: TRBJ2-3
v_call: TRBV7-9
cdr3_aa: ASSLRQATSTDTQY

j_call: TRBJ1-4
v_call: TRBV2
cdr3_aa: ASSEVGSREKLF

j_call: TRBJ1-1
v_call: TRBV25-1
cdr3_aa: ASSEEVVTEAF

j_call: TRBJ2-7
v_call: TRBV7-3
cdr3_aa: ASSQGGEQY

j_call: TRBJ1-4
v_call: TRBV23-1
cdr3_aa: ASSQSGRARGEKLF

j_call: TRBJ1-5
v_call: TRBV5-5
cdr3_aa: ASSPQGGDQPQH

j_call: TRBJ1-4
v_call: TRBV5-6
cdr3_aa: ASSYTDRTNNEKLF

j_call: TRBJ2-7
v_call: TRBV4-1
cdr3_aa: ASSQGPARGQENEQY

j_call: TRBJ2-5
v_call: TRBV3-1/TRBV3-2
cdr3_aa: ASSQGQGAETQY

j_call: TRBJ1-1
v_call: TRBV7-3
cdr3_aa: ASSLQGVTEAF

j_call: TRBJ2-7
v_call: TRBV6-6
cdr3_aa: ASRPRTGGSYEQY

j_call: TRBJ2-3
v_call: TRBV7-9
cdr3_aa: ASSRGLAGATADTQY

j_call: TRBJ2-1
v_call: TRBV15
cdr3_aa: ATSRRGNSYNEQF

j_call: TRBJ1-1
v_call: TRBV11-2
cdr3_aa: ASSKQGRRTEAF

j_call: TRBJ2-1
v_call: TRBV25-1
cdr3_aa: ASSRNNEQF

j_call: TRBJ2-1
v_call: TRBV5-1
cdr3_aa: ASSFSGGTYNEQF

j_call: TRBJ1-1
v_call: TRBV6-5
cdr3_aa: ASSPPGQGRTEAF

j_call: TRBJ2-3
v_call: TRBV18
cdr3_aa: ASSPPFLGASTDTQY

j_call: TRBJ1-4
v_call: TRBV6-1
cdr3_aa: ASSEGYQGQGNEKLF

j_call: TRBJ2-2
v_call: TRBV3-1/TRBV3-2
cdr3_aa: ASSRTGASGELF

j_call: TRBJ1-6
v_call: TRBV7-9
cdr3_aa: ASSMTGGRGGGSPLH

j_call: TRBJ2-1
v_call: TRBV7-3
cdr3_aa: ASSLTVGRVTYNEQF

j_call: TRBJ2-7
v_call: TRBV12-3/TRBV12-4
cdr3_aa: ASSLREWQY

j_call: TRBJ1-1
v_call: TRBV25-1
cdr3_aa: ASSDQYMNTEAF

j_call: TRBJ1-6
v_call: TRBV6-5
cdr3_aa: ASSSPGQGSSPLH

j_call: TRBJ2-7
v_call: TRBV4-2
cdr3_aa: ASSQDFPGDSYEQY

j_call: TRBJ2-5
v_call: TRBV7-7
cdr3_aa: ASSLGGSAETQY

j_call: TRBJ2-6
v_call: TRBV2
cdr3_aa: ASSPNSLDRGDSGANVLT

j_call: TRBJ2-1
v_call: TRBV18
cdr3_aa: ASSQVYPNEQF

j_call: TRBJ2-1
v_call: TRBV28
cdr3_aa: ASSTRTSGRLYNEQF

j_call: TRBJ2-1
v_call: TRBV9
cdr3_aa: ASSSQGLSSYNEQF

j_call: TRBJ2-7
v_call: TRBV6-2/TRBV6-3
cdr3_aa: ASTPHGGAYEQY

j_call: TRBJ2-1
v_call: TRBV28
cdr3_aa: ASSPYSGRGNEQF

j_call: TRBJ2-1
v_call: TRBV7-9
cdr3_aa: ASSTRYRGVTYNEQF

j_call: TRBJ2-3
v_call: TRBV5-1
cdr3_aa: ASSPDRGVTDTQY

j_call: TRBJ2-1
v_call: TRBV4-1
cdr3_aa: ASSQDIGGVYNEQF

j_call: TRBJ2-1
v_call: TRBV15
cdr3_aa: ATSRGPGLAGVNEQF

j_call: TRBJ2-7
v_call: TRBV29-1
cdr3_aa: SVGTGTKPYEQY

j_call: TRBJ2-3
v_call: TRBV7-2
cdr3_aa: ASRKGLKTDTQY

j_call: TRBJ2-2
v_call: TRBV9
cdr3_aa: ASRRVTNTGELF

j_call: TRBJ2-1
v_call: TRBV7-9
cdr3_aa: ASSLDRLADEQF

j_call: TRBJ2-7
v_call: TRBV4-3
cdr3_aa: ASSQDRGLYEQY

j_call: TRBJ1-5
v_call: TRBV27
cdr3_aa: ASRQGRISNQPQH

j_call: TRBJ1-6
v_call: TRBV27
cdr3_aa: ASSPRTANSPLH

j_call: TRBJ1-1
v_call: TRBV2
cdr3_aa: ASGEGQNTEAF

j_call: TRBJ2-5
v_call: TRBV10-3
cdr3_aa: AIRAGGSRGQETQY

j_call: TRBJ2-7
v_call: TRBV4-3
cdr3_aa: ASSQDEDLADEQY

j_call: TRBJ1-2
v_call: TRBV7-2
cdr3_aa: ASSPGDRGGYT

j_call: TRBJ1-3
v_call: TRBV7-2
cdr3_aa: ASSPRTFSSGNTIY

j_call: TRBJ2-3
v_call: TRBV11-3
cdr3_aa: ASRAGTSGDTQY

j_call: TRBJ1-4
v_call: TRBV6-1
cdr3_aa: ASSGLYREYDEKLF